This T cell receptor (beta chain) was obtained from a study of cytotoxic CD8 clonotypes in ibrutinib-treated CLL. V dropped 2 bases and J dropped 6; count of bases not matched to a gene: 7. CDR1 and CDR2 (germline): SGHRS, YFSETQ. The CDR3 runs to 15 residues. Overall study findings and caveats: Against age-matched healthy donors, baseline clonality ran higher and tracked circulating CD8+ T-cell counts. Clonality rose at ibrutinib response and fell back toward baseline at progression.

The planned depth of sequencing spanned 1 in 200,000 to 1 in 1 million T cells. Sequenced by immunoSEQ multiplex PCR; TCRdb stores in-frame clones only, minus some. The table records some 350,000 clones, 67% of them present only once. Cryopreserved PBMCs provided around 2 micrograms of genomic DNA for the TCR beta libraries. Notes on this clone: The antigen remains undetermined.

This receptor was taken from a human donor with chronic lymphocytic leukemia. Material: PBMCs, obtained after 36 months of ibrutinib treatment. The V and J genes are TRBV5-1 and TRBJ2-2; 7 positions match TRBD2. The CDR3 sequence: CASSFSRTSAGELFF. The CDR3 bases are TGCGCCAGCAGCTTCAGCCGCACTAGCGCCGGGGAGCTGTTTTTT.